This T cell receptor (beta chain) was captured in a study of blood T cells in healthy people across ages. CDR3 length equals 12 residues. Trimming took off 7 bases at V and 7 bases at J, with 17 bases between the two ends. Per the germline V gene, CDR1 is SQVTM and CDR2 is ANQGSEA. Isolated per sample were at least 6 million PBMCs. Using a J-beta primer mix together with a sample-barcoded 5' primer, a second PCR was run for about 6 to 11 cycles. TCRdb redid the calling of the 5' RACE reads with MiXCR, one entry per CDR3 protein. This table has approximately 800,000 distinct CDR3 sequences, roughly 64% appearing once. This clonotype was observed a handful of times.

This chain joins TRBV29-1 and TRBJ2-7; maybe TRBD1 (6 bases). Input material: blood. The clonotype was recovered from a man aged 30-40 years in good health. The CDR3 DNA follows: TGCAGCGCTAAGAGGACAGACAATGAGCAGTACTTC. This gives the protein CSAKRTDNEQYF.